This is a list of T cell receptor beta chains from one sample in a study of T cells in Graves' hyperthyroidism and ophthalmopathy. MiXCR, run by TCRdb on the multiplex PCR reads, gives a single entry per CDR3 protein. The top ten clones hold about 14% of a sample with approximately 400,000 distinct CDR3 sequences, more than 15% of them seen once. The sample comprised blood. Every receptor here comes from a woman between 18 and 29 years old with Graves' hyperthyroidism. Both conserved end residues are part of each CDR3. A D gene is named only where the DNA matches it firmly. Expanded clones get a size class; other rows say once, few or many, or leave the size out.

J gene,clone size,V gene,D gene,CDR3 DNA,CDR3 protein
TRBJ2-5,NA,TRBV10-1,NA,TGCGCCAGCAGTGATACGTTTTCGGCCGGACCAAGTAGCCAAGAGACCCAGTACTTC,CASSDTFSAGPSSQETQYF
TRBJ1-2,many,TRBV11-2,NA,TGTGCCAGCAGCCCCCCAGTAGCCGACTATGGCTACACCTTC,CASSPPVADYGYTF
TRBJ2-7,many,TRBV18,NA,TGTGCCAGCTCACCACTAGAGGAACTCTCCTACGAGCAGTACTTC,CASSPLEELSYEQYF
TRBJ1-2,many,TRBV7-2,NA,TGTGCCAGCAGCTTAGTTTCAGGGGATGGCTACACCTTC,CASSLVSGDGYTF
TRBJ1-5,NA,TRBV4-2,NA,TGTGCCAGCAGCCAAGTGTCGCGGGGGAATCAGCCCCAGCATTTT,CASSQVSRGNQPQHF
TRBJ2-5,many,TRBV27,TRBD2,TGTGCCAGCAGTCCCACGGGAGGGGACACTTCTTGGGAGACCCAGTACTTC,CASSPTGGDTSWETQYF
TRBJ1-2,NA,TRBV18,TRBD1,TGTGCCAGCTCACTCAGGGGGGAGAGCTATGGCTACACCTTC,CASSLRGESYGYTF
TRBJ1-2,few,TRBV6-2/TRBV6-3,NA,TGTGCCAGCAGCCCGGGACGGACCAAAAGAGGGCTCGGCTACACCTTC,CASSPGRTKRGLGYTF
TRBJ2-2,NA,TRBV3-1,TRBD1,TGTGCCAGCAGCCTCGGACAGGGGGAGGCTACCGGGGAGCTGTTTTTT,CASSLGQGEATGELFF
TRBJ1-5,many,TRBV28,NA,TGTGCCAGCAGTTTATCTGGTACCCAGCCCCAGCATTTT,CASSLSGTQPQHF
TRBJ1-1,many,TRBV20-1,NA,TGCAGTGCTAGAGATTCCAGGTCCAACACTGAAGCTTTCTTT,CSARDSRSNTEAFF
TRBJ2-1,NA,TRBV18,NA,TGTGCCAGCTCGCATTACAATGAGCAGTTCTTC,CASSHYNEQFF
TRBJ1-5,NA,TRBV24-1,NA,TGTGCCACCAGTGATCTCCGGGGACAGCCCCAGCATTTT,CATSDLRGQPQHF
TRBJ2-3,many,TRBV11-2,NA,TGTGCCAGCAGCTTAGTTTGGCGGCACCTGAGGAATACGCAGTATTTT,CASSLVWRHLRNTQYF
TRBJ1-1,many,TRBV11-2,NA,TGTGCCAGCAGCTCCCGTTGGGGGGACACTGAAGCTTTCTTT,CASSSRWGDTEAFF
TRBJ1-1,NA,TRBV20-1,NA,TGCAGTGCTAGTAGAGTAAGATACACTGAAGCTTTCTTT,CSASRVRYTEAFF
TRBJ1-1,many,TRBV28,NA,TGTGCCAGCAGTTCACTCCCGGGACACCTTGAAGCTTTCTTT,CASSSLPGHLEAFF